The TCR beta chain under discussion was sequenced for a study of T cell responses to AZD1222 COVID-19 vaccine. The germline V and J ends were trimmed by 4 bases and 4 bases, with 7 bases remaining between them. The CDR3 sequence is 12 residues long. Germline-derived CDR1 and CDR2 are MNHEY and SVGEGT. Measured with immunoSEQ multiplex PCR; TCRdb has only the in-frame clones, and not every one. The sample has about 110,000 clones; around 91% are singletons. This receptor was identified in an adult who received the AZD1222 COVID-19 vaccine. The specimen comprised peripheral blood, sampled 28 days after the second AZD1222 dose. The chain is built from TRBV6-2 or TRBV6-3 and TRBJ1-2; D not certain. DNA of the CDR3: TGTGCCAGCAGTTTAGCCAGCTATGGCTACACCTTC. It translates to CASSLASYGYTF.